These T cell receptor beta chains were read from a single sample in a study of T cell responses to AZD1222 COVID-19 vaccine. Sequenced by immunoSEQ multiplex PCR; TCRdb stores in-frame clones only, minus some. The sample yields 160,000 or so clones, 85% to 95% seen once. The sample here was peripheral blood, taken on day 0 of AZD1222 vaccination. These receptors all come from an adult in good health. The CDR3 runs from the conserved cysteine through the conserved F or W. D genes are given only for firm matches.

v_call: TRBV2
d_call: TRBD2
j_call: TRBJ2-1
cdr3_aa: CASSRLAGVTDEQFF
cdr3_nt: TGTGCCAGCAGTCGACTAGCGGGAGTTACAGATGAGCAGTTCTTC

v_call: TRBV27
d_call: .
j_call: TRBJ2-7
cdr3_aa: CASRNSAGTEIYEQYF
cdr3_nt: TGTGCCAGCAGAAACTCCGCCGGGACGGAAATCTACGAGCAGTACTTC

v_call: TRBV19
d_call: TRBD2
j_call: TRBJ2-7
cdr3_aa: CASSIDPPSGSFTYEQYF
cdr3_nt: TGTGCCAGTAGTATTGACCCCCCTAGCGGGTCTTTTACTTACGAGCAGTACTTC

v_call: TRBV25-1
d_call: TRBD1
j_call: TRBJ2-1
cdr3_aa: CASSDTGKAGGHEQFF
cdr3_nt: TGTGCCAGCAGTGATACGGGGAAGGCAGGGGGCCATGAGCAGTTCTTC

v_call: TRBV27
d_call: TRBD2
j_call: TRBJ2-1
cdr3_aa: CATRPLAGGLNEQFF
cdr3_nt: TGTGCCACCCGTCCCCTGGCGGGAGGTCTGAATGAGCAGTTCTTC

v_call: TRBV30
d_call: .
j_call: TRBJ1-5
cdr3_aa: CAWSRTGRGNQPQHF
cdr3_nt: TGTGCCTGGAGTAGAACAGGGAGAGGAAATCAGCCCCAGCATTTT

v_call: TRBV28
d_call: TRBD1
j_call: TRBJ1-6
cdr3_aa: CASSLVGQENSPLHF
cdr3_nt: TGTGCCAGCAGTTTAGTGGGACAGGAAAATTCACCCCTCCACTTT

v_call: TRBV4-1
d_call: .
j_call: TRBJ2-2
cdr3_aa: CASSQAPGARTGELFF
cdr3_nt: TGCGCCAGCAGCCAAGCCCCGGGAGCACGCACCGGGGAGCTGTTTTTT

v_call: TRBV29-1
d_call: TRBD1
j_call: TRBJ2-7
cdr3_aa: CSARDRDYEQYF
cdr3_nt: TGCAGCGCCCGGGACAGGGACTACGAGCAGTACTTC

v_call: TRBV2
d_call: TRBD2
j_call: TRBJ2-7
cdr3_aa: CASSEFVAGREYF
cdr3_nt: TGTGCCAGCAGTGAATTTGTTGCCGGGAGGGAGTACTTC

v_call: TRBV30
d_call: .
j_call: TRBJ2-2
cdr3_aa: CAGRGSGRELFF
cdr3_nt: TGTGCCGGGCGTGGGTCCGGGAGGGAGCTGTTTTTT

v_call: TRBV10-3
d_call: .
j_call: TRBJ2-2
cdr3_aa: CAISGLGGNTGELFF
cdr3_nt: TGTGCCATCTCCGGACTCGGGGGGAACACCGGGGAGCTGTTTTTT

v_call: TRBV30
d_call: .
j_call: TRBJ2-7
cdr3_aa: CAWRESGGTYEQYF
cdr3_nt: TGTGCCTGGAGGGAATCCGGGGGCACCTACGAGCAGTACTTC

v_call: TRBV15
d_call: .
j_call: TRBJ2-7
cdr3_aa: CATSRNPLESQYF
cdr3_nt: TGTGCCACCAGCAGAAATCCTCTGGAGTCGCAGTACTTC

v_call: TRBV6-2/TRBV6-3
d_call: .
j_call: TRBJ2-7
cdr3_aa: CASSPPGSRYEQYF
cdr3_nt: TGTGCCAGCAGTCCCCCGGGCAGTCGCTACGAGCAGTACTTC